This passage covers 32 T cell receptor beta chains from one sample sequenced in a study of blood T cell repertoires in COVID-19. Here immunoSEQ multiplex PCR was the method, and the copy in TCRdb shows in-frame clones only, minus some. The table lists more than 300,000 clones, about 90% of them singletons. Material: peripheral blood. The receptor set was obtained from a woman in her forties with COVID-19, enrolled during active disease.

The chain carries TRBV12-3 or TRBV12-4 and TRBJ1-5; unclear D gene. The V gene lost 6 bases and the J gene lost 0 bases, with 6 bases spanning the gap. The CDR3 is made up of 13 amino acids. Written as DNA, the CDR3 is TGTGCCAGCAGCTCTAATAGCAATCAGCCCCAGCATTTT. This encodes CASSSNSNQPQHF.

The chain employs TRBV19 and TRBJ1-2, with a tentative D call TRBD1 (5 bases). Germline lookup yields CDR1 LNHDA and CDR2 SQIVND (reference sequence). V was shortened by 4 bases and J by 7 bases, with 19 bases between the two germline ends. The CDR3 runs to 15 residues. The CDR3 bases are TGTGCCAGTAGTAGCCCGGTAGGGGCAAAGGGTGGCTACACCTTC. Translated: CASSSPVGAKGGYTF.

The chain links TRBV4-1 to TRBJ1-6; perhaps TRBD1 as D (5 bases). V dropped 4 bases and J dropped 8 bases, with 15 bases sitting between them. CDR3 length: 15 residues. Germline V gene sequence: CDR1 MGHRA, CDR2 YSYEKL. The CDR3 region is CASSPGRGLHSPLHF. In nucleotides, the CDR3 is TGCGCCAGCAGCCCCGGGAGGGGTTTGCATTCACCCCTCCACTTT.

V is TRBV5-5 and J is TRBJ2-5; the match to TRBD2 covers 11 bases. The trim removed 6 bases at V and 5 bases at J, leaving 18 bases unmatched. This CDR3 region has 18 residues. Germline values: CDR1 SGHKS, CDR2 YYEKEE (reference sequence). CDR3 in amino acids: CASTLSPGLAGGVETQYF. Written as DNA, the CDR3 is TGTGCCAGCACCCTATCGCCCGGCCTAGCGGGAGGAGTGGAGACCCAGTACTTC.

The chain carries TRBV6-5 and TRBJ2-2, with 8 bases fitting TRBD2. CDR1 and CDR2 (germline): MNHEY, SVGAGI. V shed 1 base, J shed 4 bases, and the junction held 5 bases outside the gene matches. The CDR3 totals 16 residues. CDR3 sequence: CASSYLTSGLTGELFF. In DNA form, the CDR3 reads TGTGCCAGCAGTTACTTAACTAGCGGCCTCACCGGGGAGCTGTTTTTT.

Concerning this clone itself: Other DNA sequences in the sample encode the same CDR3. Here the CDR3 reads CASSLGIRGGQNTGELFF. CDR3 in DNA: TGTGCCAGCAGCTTAGGAATCCGGGGGGGCCAGAACACCGGGGAGCTGTTTTTT. V is TRBV7-2 and J is TRBJ2-2; 8 bases align to TRBD2. The trim removed 1 base at V and 1 base at J, leaving 8 bases unmatched. The CDR3 sequence is 18 residues long. In germline, CDR1 is SGHTA, CDR2 FQGNSA.

The chain has TRBV11-3 and TRBJ1-1; maybe TRBD1 (6 bases). The V and J ends lost 3 bases and 5 bases respectively, with 19 bases between them. From germline, CDR1 is SGHNT and CDR2 YENEEA. The CDR3 length is 16 residues. The DNA for the CDR3 is TGTGCCAGCAGCTTGGGCCTCGCGGCAGGGGTTACTGAAGCTTTCTTT. This encodes CASSLGLAAGVTEAFF.

This clone was counted a single time. This chain joins TRBV23-1 and TRBJ2-2; possibly TRBD1 for D (6 bases). TRBV23-1 is an ORF for which the function is uncertain. The V end lost 0 bases, the J end lost 0 bases, and 14 bases lay between the germline ends. The CDR3 contains 18 residues. CDR3 nucleotides: TGCGCCAGCAGTCAATCGCCGGACAGAGCTTCGAACACCGGGGAGCTGTTTTTT. Amino acid sequence: CASSQSPDRASNTGELFF.

The chain employs TRBV2 and TRBJ1-2; TRBD1 aligns across 12 bases. CDR1 SNHLY and CDR2 FYNNEI come from the germline V gene. V shed 7 bases and J 1 base; nucleotides not matched to a gene: 10. The CDR3 has 17 amino acids. CDR3 loop: CASTPGQGARINYGYTF. The CDR3 DNA is TGTGCCAGCACTCCGGGACAGGGGGCGCGAATTAACTATGGCTACACCTTC.

The genes are TRBV14 and TRBJ1-2, with TRBD1 as a possible D gene (5 bases). Trimming pared 1 base from V and 8 bases from J, leaving 17 bases between. Germline CDR1 reads SGHDN; CDR2 reads FVKESK. The CDR3 covers 15 residues. CDR3 sequence reads: CASSQVPGGRIGYTF. In DNA form, the CDR3 reads TGTGCCAGCAGCCAAGTCCCGGGGGGGAGGATAGGCTACACCTTC. Based on the CDR3 plus reference TRBV14 and TRBJ1-2, the full variable domain is EAGVTQFPSHSVIEKGQTVTLRCDPISGHDNLYWYRRVMGKEIKFLLHFVKESKQDESGMPNNRFLAERTGGTYSTLKVQPAELEDSGVYFCASSQVPGGRIGYTFGSGTRLTVV.

The chain uses TRBV13 and TRBJ1-1; D remains ambiguous. This CDR3 is built from 17 residues. Deletions cut 5 bases from V and 11 bases from J, with 30 bases between. Germline V gives CDR1 PRHDT, CDR2 FYEKMQ (reference sequence). The CDR3, as DNA: TGTGCCAGCAGCATACGTCTTCATGGCCCCGGGCGGGTTGGGGCTTTCTTT. Amino acid sequence: CASSIRLHGPGRVGAFF.

This clone was counted a few times. The chain combines TRBV2 with TRBJ1-6; D is undetermined. V lost 6 bases and J lost 0, with 9 bases in between. The CDR3 loop spans 15 amino acids. CDR1 is SNHLY and CDR2 is FYNNEI in the germline V gene. CDR3 sequence (DNA): TGTGCCAGCAGCTCTACCAACTCCTATAATTCACCCCTCCACTTT. It translates to CASSSTNSYNSPLHF.

The chain's CDR3 is CASSLRPVNTGELFF. The CDR3 DNA reads TGTGCCAGCAGTTTACGCCCAGTAAACACCGGGGAGCTGTTTTTT. This rearrangement joins TRBV27 to TRBJ2-2; no definite D call. The ends were cut back, 2 bases at V and 2 bases at J, with 9 bases in the middle. The CDR3 length is 15 residues. CDR1 MNHEY and CDR2 SMNVEV come from the germline V gene (reference sequence).

This chain links TRBV27 with TRBJ2-5, with a weak D call TRBD2 (7 bases). This CDR3 has 14 amino acids. Germline V gene sequence: CDR1 MNHEY, CDR2 SMNVEV (reference sequence). Trimming pared 4 bases from V and 7 bases from J, leaving 16 bases between. DNA of the CDR3: TGTGCCAGCAGTTCGGACGGGGGGCGTTGGACCCAGTACTTC. Its translation is CASSSDGGRWTQYF.

V gene TRBV5-1 combines with J gene TRBJ1-1; D remains ambiguous. The CDR3 is 15 amino acids. V lost 0 bases, J lost 1 base, and 10 bases lay in between. From germline, CDR1 is SGHRS and CDR2 YFSETQ. CDR3 residues: CASSLARVENTEAFF. The DNA for the CDR3 is TGCGCCAGCAGCTTGGCGCGGGTGGAGAACACTGAAGCTTTCTTT. Variable domain in full (rest from reference TRBV5-1 and TRBJ1-1): KAGVTQTPRYLIKTRGQQVTLSCSPISGHRSVSWYQQTPGQGLQFLFEYFSETQRNKGNFPGRFSGRQFSNSRSEMNVSTLELGDSALYLCASSLARVENTEAFFGQGTRLTVV.

CDR3 DNA sequence: TGTGCCAGCAGCTTATCTAGCGGTCCCACAGATACGCAGTATTTT. This gives the protein CASSLSSGPTDTQYF. This chain links TRBV7-2 with TRBJ2-3; 7 bases line up with TRBD2. V gave up 2 bases and J gave up 2 bases; unmatched junction bases: 4. The length of the CDR3 is 15 residues. Germline CDR1 is SGHTA and CDR2 is FQGNSA.

This clone has a single count. The rearrangement joins TRBV7-2 to TRBJ2-3, with TRBD2 matching 11 bases. Germline CDR1 and CDR2: SGHTA and FQGNSA. The CDR3 contains 16 residues. The V segment lost 5 bases and the J segment 2 bases; nucleotides outside the gene matches: 6. The CDR3 coding sequence is TGTGCCAGCAGCCTCGGGACTAGCGGACTCACAGATACGCAGTATTTT. Translated: CASSLGTSGLTDTQYF.

This clone was observed a few times. The V gene is TRBV7-9, the J gene TRBJ2-5; 7 bases agree with TRBD2. This CDR3 has 14 amino acids. With 4 bases clipped from V and 5 bases from J, the junction kept 7 bases outside the gene matches. Germline CDR1 and CDR2: SEHNR and FQNEAQ (reference sequence). The CDR3 DNA reads TGTGCCAGCAGCTCGCGACTGGGAGGGGAGACCCAGTACTTC. Its translation: CASSSRLGGETQYF.

CDR3 bases: TGTGCCAGCAGCCGACAGGTGGGTGGGCAGCCCCAGCATTTT. This translates into CASSRQVGGQPQHF. The chain combines TRBV28 with TRBJ1-5; D possibly corresponds to TRBD1 (6 bases). Trimming left V 6 bases short and J 7 bases short, with 16 bases between. The CDR3 is 14 residues long. CDR1 is MDHEN and CDR2 is SYDVKM in the germline V gene.

V is TRBV10-1 and J is TRBJ2-5; weak D call: TRBD2 (5 bases). V was pared by 6 bases and J by 0 bases, with 11 bases between. Germline CDR1 reads WNHNN; CDR2 reads SYGVQD (reference sequence). This CDR3 region has 14 residues. CDR3 loop: CASRVAWYQETQYF. CDR3 DNA sequence: TGCGCCAGCAGAGTAGCGTGGTACCAAGAGACCCAGTACTTC.

With respect to this clone: Other DNA sequences in the sample encode the same CDR3. The CDR3, as DNA: TGTGCCAGCAGTTTGCTCGGGAATCAGCCCCAGCATTTT. Its translation: CASSLLGNQPQHF. The chain is built from TRBV27 and TRBJ1-5; the D is unclear. CDR1 MNHEY and CDR2 SMNVEV come from the germline V gene (reference sequence). V lost 3 bases to trimming and J lost 4 bases, with 7 bases between them. This CDR3 has 13 residues.

This clone was seen a few times. The rearrangement joins TRBV6-2 or TRBV6-3 to TRBJ2-7, with 7 nucleotides matching TRBD2. The V gene's germline CDR1 is MNHEY and CDR2 SVGEGT. With V trimmed by 6 bases and J by 2 bases, 4 bases remained unmatched. The CDR3 spans 13 residues. DNA of the CDR3: TGTGCCAGCAGCAGAGCGGGGACCTACGAGCAGTACTTC. Translated, it gives CASSRAGTYEQYF.

CDR3 residues: CASSLRGMGTDTQYF. CDR3 bases: TGCGCCAGCAGCTTACGGGGTATGGGCACAGATACGCAGTATTTT. The chain combines TRBV5-1 with TRBJ2-3; D perhaps matches TRBD2 (5 bases). Germline CDR1 reads SGHRS; CDR2 reads YFSETQ. This CDR3 region has 15 residues. The V end lost 2 bases, the J end lost 1 base, and 11 bases lay between the germline ends.

The V and J genes are TRBV30 and TRBJ2-2; unclear D gene. The CDR3 is 13 amino acids. Trimming pared 5 bases from V and 5 bases from J, leaving 12 bases between. Germline CDR1 is GTSNPN and CDR2 is SVGIG (reference sequence). In DNA form, the CDR3 reads TGTGCCTGGGACTCCCTAGTTACCGGGGAGCTGTTTTTT. Protein product: CAWDSLVTGELFF.

This chain joins TRBV7-3 and TRBJ2-7, with D possibly TRBD1 on 6 matching bases. The CDR3 loop spans 14 amino acids. Germline V gives CDR1 SGHTA, CDR2 FQGTGA. With 0 bases removed from V and 2 bases from J, the gap between germline ends came to 8 bases. CDR3 residues: CASSLTGHTYEQYF. The DNA for the CDR3 is TGTGCCAGCAGCTTAACGGGACACACCTACGAGCAGTACTTC.

The J gene is TRBJ2-5, the V gene TRBV5-1, with D perhaps matching TRBD2 (5 bases). Germline lookup yields CDR1 SGHRS and CDR2 YFSETQ. With 3 bases removed from V and 5 bases from J, the gap between germline ends came to 20 bases. The CDR3 has 16 amino acids. CDR3 amino acids: CASSSPLGRRRETQYF. The DNA of the CDR3 is TGCGCCAGCAGCTCTCCTCTAGGGCGGAGGCGGGAGACCCAGTACTTC.

V is TRBV5-6 and J is TRBJ2-1, with D uncertain. Between the trimmed V and J ends, which lost 2 bases and 2 bases, there was a span of 14 bases. This CDR3 region has 16 residues. The V gene's germline CDR1 is SGHDT and CDR2 YYEEEE. The CDR3 reads CASSLRRSTAYNEQFF. CDR3 coding DNA: TGTGCCAGCAGCTTACGTCGCAGTACCGCCTACAATGAGCAGTTCTTC.

The rearrangement uses TRBV27 and TRBJ1-5; D is unresolved. V was trimmed by 5 bases and J by 9 bases, leaving 23 bases between them. The CDR3 covers 16 residues. Germline values: CDR1 MNHEY, CDR2 SMNVEV (reference sequence). The CDR3 DNA reads as TGTGCCAGCAGTCTCAGGTTTGGGAGTCCCGATCGGCCCCAGCATTTT. It is translated as CASSLRFGSPDRPQHF.

This rearrangement joins TRBV7-2 to TRBJ2-7, with TRBD2 identical over 7 bases. The CDR3 is made up of 14 amino acids. With V trimmed by 8 bases and J by 2 bases, 9 bases remained unmatched. CDR1 SGHTA and CDR2 FQGNSA come from the germline V gene. Written as DNA, the CDR3 is TGTGCCAGCCATAAGGGGAGCGGGGCCTACGAGCAGTACTTC. Its protein is CASHKGSGAYEQYF.

V is TRBV5-6 and J is TRBJ1-1; 7 positions agree with TRBD1. The germline V gene has CDR1 SGHDT and CDR2 YYEEEE. Losses at the gene ends were 1 base for V and 1 base for J; bases not matched to a gene: 1. This CDR3 region has 14 residues. CDR3 bases: TGTGCCAGCAGCTTGAGACAGGGGAACACTGAAGCTTTCTTT. Amino acids: CASSLRQGNTEAFF. Looking up the rest from reference TRBV5-6 and TRBJ1-1 gives the full variable domain: DAGVTQSPTHLIKTRGQQVTLRCSPKSGHDTVSWYQQALGQGPQFIFQYYEEEERQRGNFPDRFSGHQFPNYSSELNVNALLLGDSALYLCASSLRQGNTEAFFGQGTRLTVV.

The chain's CDR3 is CASSFAGTPDTQYF. The DNA for the CDR3 is TGTGCCAGCAGCTTCGCCGGGACTCCAGATACGCAGTATTTT. The rearrangement links TRBV7-8 to TRBJ2-3, with a tentative D call TRBD2 (6 bases). CDR3 size: 14 residues. V shed 3 bases and J shed 4 bases, with 11 bases lying between them. CDR1 and CDR2 from the germline V gene are SGHVS and FQNEAQ.

This clone came up once. V usage is TRBV11-3 and J usage is TRBJ2-7; 8 bases line up with TRBD1. This CDR3 is built from 14 residues. Germline loops: CDR1 SGHNT, CDR2 YENEEA. The ends lost 2 bases at V and 5 bases at J; junction bases unmatched: 5. The CDR3 region is CASSLQGAEDEQYF. The CDR3 DNA sequence: TGTGCCAGCAGCTTACAGGGGGCGGAGGACGAGCAGTACTTC.